This T cell receptor (beta chain) was observed in a study of blood T cell repertoires in COVID-19. Sequencing used immunoSEQ multiplex PCR; TCRdb keeps in-frame clones, though not all of them. The repertoire holds over 150,000 clones, with about three quarters as singletons. This CDR3 has 13 residues. Deletions cut 1 base from V and 1 base from J, with 5 bases between. Germline-derived CDR1 and CDR2 are SGHNT and YYREEE (reference sequence). This clone was observed once. The TCR originated in a man in his 70s with acute or convalescent COVID-19. Sequences were obtained from peripheral blood. The rearrangement uses TRBV5-4 and TRBJ1-1, with D hard to call. DNA of the CDR3: TGTGCCAGCAGCTTGACAAAGAACACTGAAGCTTTCTTT. Translated, it gives CASSLTKNTEAFF.